These T cell receptor beta chains were read from a single sample in a study of T cells in Graves' hyperthyroidism and ophthalmopathy. TCRdb reprocessed the multiplex PCR reads via MiXCR and lists one record per CDR3 protein. The table shows 380,000 or so distinct CDR3 sequences, with approximately 14% occurring only once. The specimen was blood. The source of these receptors is a woman between 25 and 40 years old with Graves' hyperthyroidism. The CDR3 runs from the conserved cysteine through the conserved F or W. The order of the fields is V gene, clone size, D gene, J gene, CDR3 DNA, CDR3 protein. D genes are given only for firm matches. Size values are once, few and many counts, or a class for expanded clones, and some rows have none.

>TRBV6-1|many|-|TRBJ1-5
TGTGCCAGCAGCCATGGGGGCCAGCCCCAGCATTTT
CASSHGGQPQHF
>TRBV4-1|-|-|TRBJ2-7
TGCGCCAGCAGCCAAGCAGCAGGAAGCTCCTACGAGCAGTACTTC
CASSQAAGSSYEQYF
>TRBV5-4|few|-|TRBJ1-3
TGTGCCAGCAGCTTGAGGGGATATGGAAACACCATATATTTT
CASSLRGYGNTIYF
>TRBV6-6|few|-|TRBJ1-4
TGTGCCAGCAGTTACCCTGGAGGGGATATGGGGGAAAAACTGTTTTTT
CASSYPGGDMGEKLFF
>TRBV27|many|TRBD2|TRBJ2-7
TGTGCCAGTGGACTAGCGCGATCCTACGAGCAGTACTTC
CASGLARSYEQYF
>TRBV28|many|-|TRBJ2-5
TGTGCCAGCAGTTCCTTCTCCAAGGGCGTGTTCCAAGAGACCCAGTACTTC
CASSSFSKGVFQETQYF
>TRBV19|-|-|TRBJ2-6
TGTGCCAGTGAAGCCCGGGTCTCTGGGGCCAACGTCCTGACTTTC
CASEARVSGANVLTF
>TRBV10-2|many|-|TRBJ1-2
TGCGCCAGCAGCGGCGAAGGGATGTACTATGGCTACACCTTC
CASSGEGMYYGYTF
>TRBV5-4|few|TRBD1|TRBJ2-3
TGTGCCAGCAGCTTTCACAGGGGCGCTGGCACAGATACGCAGTATTTT
CASSFHRGAGTDTQYF
>TRBV30|few|TRBD1|TRBJ1-1
TGTGCCTGGACGGGACAGAACAAGGGTGAAGCTTTCTTT
CAWTGQNKGEAFF
>TRBV20-1|-|TRBD2|TRBJ2-1
TGCAGTGCTAGGGGGACTACGGTGGACAATGGGCAGTTCTTC
CSARGTTVDNGQFF
>TRBV12-3/TRBV12-4|many|-|TRBJ2-1
TGTGCCAGCAGTTTGGCCGGGGAATGGGATGAGCAGTTCTTC
CASSLAGEWDEQFF
>TRBV11-2|many|-|TRBJ1-4
TGTGCCAGCAGCTTATCAAGGGCTTCTGAAAAACTGTTTTTT
CASSLSRASEKLFF